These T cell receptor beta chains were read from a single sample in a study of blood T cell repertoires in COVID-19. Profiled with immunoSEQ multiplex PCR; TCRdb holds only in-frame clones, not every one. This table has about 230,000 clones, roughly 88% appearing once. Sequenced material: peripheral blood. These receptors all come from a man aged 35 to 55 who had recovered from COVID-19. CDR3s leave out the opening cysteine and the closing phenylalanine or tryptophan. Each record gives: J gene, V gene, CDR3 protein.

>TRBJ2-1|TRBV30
AWSPGATYNEQF
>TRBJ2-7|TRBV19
ASSISAGTYEQY
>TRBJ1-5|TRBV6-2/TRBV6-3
ASSQLSGAGNQPQH
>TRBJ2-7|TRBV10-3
AAGGTEAYEQY
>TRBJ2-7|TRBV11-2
ASSFIRGTYEQY
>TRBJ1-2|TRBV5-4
ASSRPRAGYT
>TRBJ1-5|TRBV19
ASSISNQPQH
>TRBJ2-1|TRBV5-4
ASSLRGGASHEQF
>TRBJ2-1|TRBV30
AWSVLAGGYNEQF
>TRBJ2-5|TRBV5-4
ASSLGQGAETQY
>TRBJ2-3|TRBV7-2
ASSLSFGATDTQY
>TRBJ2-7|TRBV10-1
ASSPSGRDLYEQY
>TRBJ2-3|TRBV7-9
ASSLVSGGLTTQY
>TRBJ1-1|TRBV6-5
AADSSGYGAEAF
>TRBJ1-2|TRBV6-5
ASSYSILSNYGYT
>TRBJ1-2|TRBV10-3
AIRAGDYGYT
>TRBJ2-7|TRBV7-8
ASSRSRDRATYEQY
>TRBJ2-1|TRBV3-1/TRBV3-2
ASSQEPLAGFEDEQF
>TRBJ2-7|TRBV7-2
ASSLVTGQTYEQY
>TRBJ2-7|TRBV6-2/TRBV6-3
ASSYSRTGSAYEQY
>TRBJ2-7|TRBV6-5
ASSYSGGTSYEQY
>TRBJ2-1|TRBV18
ASSPVDNEQF
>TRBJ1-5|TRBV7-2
ASSLDRNQPQH
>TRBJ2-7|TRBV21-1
ASSSRRGMNEQY
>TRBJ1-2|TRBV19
ASSTQGGGDYGYT
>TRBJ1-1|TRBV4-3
ASSQLVNSLEAF
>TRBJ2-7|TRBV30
AWRRLAGGSYEQY
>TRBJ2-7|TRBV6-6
ASSGVEGGVYEQY
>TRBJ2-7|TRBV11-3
ASSAGTSGRVDEQY
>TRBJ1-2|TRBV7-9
ASSLSDSNYGYT
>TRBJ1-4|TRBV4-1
ASNSARGKLF
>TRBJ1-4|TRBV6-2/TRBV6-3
ASSYSWGVKEKLF
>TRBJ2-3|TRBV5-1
ASSLGSQDTQY
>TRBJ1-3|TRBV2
ASSESAGGNTIY
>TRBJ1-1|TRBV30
AWSPGQGGTEAF
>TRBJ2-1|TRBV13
ASSLAGRMTYNEQF
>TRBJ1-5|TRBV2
ASKGGRGNQPQH
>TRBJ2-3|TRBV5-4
ASSDPSGSTDTQY
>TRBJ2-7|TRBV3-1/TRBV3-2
ASSRTGDEQY
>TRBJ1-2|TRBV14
ASSQGPGQFYGYT
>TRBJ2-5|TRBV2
ASSGGLARPETQY
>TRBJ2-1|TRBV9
ASSVAGGPYNEQF
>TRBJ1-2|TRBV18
ASSPADSPTFYGYT
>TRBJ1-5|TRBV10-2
ASSHREGQPQH
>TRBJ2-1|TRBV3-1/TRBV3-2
ASSPLAGAYNEQF
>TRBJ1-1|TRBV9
ASSVVGGYETF
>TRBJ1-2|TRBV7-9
ASSRDTNYGYT